Presented here are 18 T cell receptor beta chains from one specimen sequenced in a study of blood T cell repertoires in COVID-19 (dated by TCRdb to 2018 to 2021). The library relied on the immunoSEQ multiplex PCR assay. This is the immuneACCESS table as TCRdb keeps it, with only in-frame sequences that have V and J called. A part of the clones is gone; compared with another copy, unresolved V genes explain less than half, and the rest is unexplained. The sample table contains about 310,000 clones; only one count was recorded for 89% of them. The top ten constitute 9.5% of the sample. Sequencing was done on a sample of PBMCs or T cells enriched from blood (not recorded which). The receptors come from a woman aged 40 to 50 who had recovered from COVID-19.

The chain recombines TRBV14 with TRBJ2-1; 16 positions match TRBD2. V shed 4 bases, J shed 5 bases, and the junction held 14 bases outside the gene matches. In germline, CDR1 is SGHDN, CDR2 FVKESK. This CDR3 has 20 residues. The CDR3 nucleotides read TGTGCCAGCAGCCTACCATCGGGACTAGCGGGGGGGTCGGGACACAATGAGCAGTTCTTC. Translating gives CASSLPSGLAGGSGHNEQFF.

The chain recombines TRBV9 with TRBJ1-1, with TRBD1 as a possible D gene (5 bases). The CDR3 runs 14 residues. Per the germline V gene, CDR1 is SGDLS and CDR2 is YYNGEE. Trimming removed 1 base at V and 1 base at J, with 8 bases between. The CDR3, as DNA: TGTGCCAGCAGCGTAAAGGGGCAGAACACTGAAGCTTTCTTT. Protein sequence: CASSVKGQNTEAFF.

The chain couples TRBV14 to TRBJ2-7; possibly TRBD2 for D (5 bases). The ends were cut back, 2 bases at V and 3 bases at J, with 14 bases in the middle. Germline CDR1 is SGHDN and CDR2 is FVKESK. The CDR3 spans 15 residues. CDR3 nucleotide sequence: TGTGCCAGCAGCCAATTTCCTACTAGTTACTACGAGCAGTACTTC. Translating gives CASSQFPTSYYEQYF.

The table lists this clone with a few counts. The chain joins TRBV10-3 to TRBJ2-1; 15 bases are shared with TRBD2. This CDR3 is built from 17 residues. CDR1 and CDR2 from the germline V gene are ENHRY and SYGVKD. Trimming cost V 6 bases and J 4 bases; bases outside gene matches: 7. CDR3 region: CAISRTSGRGHYNEQFF. CDR3 in DNA: TGTGCCATCAGCCGGACTAGCGGGAGGGGACATTACAATGAGCAGTTCTTC.

On this clone itself: Sequence at one end of the junction differs from germline and may be a read error. The chain couples TRBV7-7 to TRBJ2-2, with 7 nucleotides matching TRBD2. This CDR3 is built from 15 residues. Germline CDR1 reads SSHAT; CDR2 reads FNYEAQ (reference sequence). The CDR3 DNA is TGTGCTAGCAGCCCCTCTAGCGGAAACACCGGGGAGCTGTTTTTT. Amino acids: CASSPSSGNTGELFF.

This chain links TRBV10-3 with TRBJ1-1, with 7 bases identical to TRBD1. Per the germline V gene, CDR1 is ENHRY and CDR2 is SYGVKD. CDR3 length: 13 amino acids. The V gene end was trimmed by 5 bases and the J gene end by 3 bases; junction bases not matched to a gene: 3. For the CDR3, the DNA is TGTGCCATCAGTTTTACAGGGGACACTGAAGCTTTCTTT. Translated: CAISFTGDTEAFF.

This clone was detected only once. The CDR3 coding sequence is TGTGCCAGCAGGCGTAGGAACACCGGGGAGCTGTTTTTT. Protein sequence: CASRRRNTGELFF. The rearrangement links TRBV7-9 to TRBJ2-2; D call uncertain. V gave up 6 bases and J gave up 1 base, with 6 bases separating them. Germline values: CDR1 SEHNR, CDR2 FQNEAQ (reference sequence). The CDR3 is made up of 13 amino acids.

This chain connects TRBV21-1 to TRBJ1-4. TRBV21-1 is reported as a pseudogene. This CDR3 has 17 amino acids. The CDR3 sequence is CASSKADRKEPNEKLFF. The CDR3 DNA reads as TGTGCCAGCAGCAAAGCGGATCGGAAGGAGCCTAATGAAAAACTGTTTTTT.

The chain links TRBV7-9 to TRBJ2-1, with 12 bases that match TRBD2. Looked up from germline, CDR1 is SEHNR and CDR2 is FQNEAQ (reference sequence). V shed 5 bases, J shed 0 bases, and the junction held 8 bases outside the gene matches. There are 18 residues in the CDR3. DNA of the CDR3: TGTGCCAGCAGCCCTAGCGGGAGGGCCTACGGCTCCTACAATGAGCAGTTCTTC. This translates into CASSPSGRAYGSYNEQFF.

The gene calls are TRBV28 and TRBJ1-1; the D is unclear. V was shortened by 6 bases and J by 1 base, with 15 bases between the two germline ends. The CDR3 has 15 residues. Per the germline V gene, CDR1 is MDHEN and CDR2 is SYDVKM. The CDR3 region has the DNA TGTGCCAGCAGCCCCGGTTCCCCTGGGAACACTGAAGCTTTCTTT. Translation: CASSPGSPGNTEAFF. The full variable domain, its missing parts supplied by reference TRBV28 and TRBJ1-1, is DVKVTQSSRYLVKRTGEKVFLECVQDMDHENMFWYRQDPGLGLRLIYFSYDVKMKEKGDIPEGYSVSREKKERFSLILESASTNQTSMYLCASSPGSPGNTEAFFGQGTRLTVV.

The chain links TRBV7-2 to TRBJ2-1; the match to TRBD1 covers 8 bases. The CDR3 runs to 16 residues. V was pared by 0 bases and J by 0 bases, with 1 base of the junction left unmatched. Germline CDR1 reads SGHTA; CDR2 reads FQGNSA. CDR3 in amino acids: CASSLATGVSYNEQFF. The CDR3 DNA follows: TGTGCCAGCAGCTTAGCGACAGGGGTCTCCTACAATGAGCAGTTCTTC.

This clone was observed a single time. DNA for the CDR3: TGTGCTAGTGGTTTGGTACCGAAGGACAGGATATTTCACACTGAAGCTTTCTTT. Translation gives CASGLVPKDRIFHTEAFF. This chain links TRBV12-5 with TRBJ1-1; 7 nucleotides align to TRBD1. The CDR3 has 18 amino acids. Germline CDR1 and CDR2: LGHNT and FRNRAP. Trimming removed 0 bases from V and 3 bases from J; junction bases left unmatched: 13.

The rearrangement links TRBV29-1 to TRBJ1-1; 7 positions agree with TRBD1. Germline values: CDR1 SQVTM, CDR2 ANQGSEA. The CDR3 has 13 residues. Losses at the gene ends were 4 bases for V and 1 base for J; bases not matched to a gene: 3. Written as DNA, the CDR3 is TGCAGCGTTGTAAGACAGGGGAACACTGAAGCTTTCTTT. Amino acid sequence: CSVVRQGNTEAFF. Complete variable domain (other parts from reference TRBV29-1 and TRBJ1-1): SAVISQKPSRDICQRGTSLTIQCQVDSQVTMMFWYRQQPGQSLTLIATANQGSEATYESGFVIDKFPISRPNLTFSTLTVSNMSPEDSSIYLCSVVRQGNTEAFFGQGTRLTVV.

This clone was counted a single time. The chain couples TRBV2 to TRBJ2-5, with D perhaps matching TRBD2 (6 bases). The CDR3 covers 13 residues. Germline CDR1 reads SNHLY; CDR2 reads FYNNEI. Trimming pared 2 bases from V and 4 bases from J, leaving 8 bases between. CDR3 sequence: CASSETSSETQYF. The DNA for the CDR3 is TGTGCCAGCAGTGAAACTAGCTCAGAGACCCAGTACTTC.

CDR3 protein: CASRKTSGGYEQYF. The CDR3 DNA reads as TGTGCCAGCAGGAAGACTAGCGGGGGCTACGAGCAGTACTTC. The chain links TRBV6-5 to TRBJ2-7, with TRBD2 identical over 12 bases. This CDR3 is built from 14 residues. Trimming cost V 6 bases and J 3 bases; bases outside gene matches: 3. Germline lookup yields CDR1 MNHEY and CDR2 SVGAGI.

The rearrangement links TRBV11-1 to TRBJ2-5; D perhaps matches TRBD1 (5 bases). Per germline, CDR1 SGHAT and CDR2 FQDESV (reference sequence). Trimming removed 2 bases from V and 1 base from J, with 8 bases in between. There are 14 residues in the CDR3. The CDR3 protein is CASSLTGSQETQYF. The CDR3 DNA follows: TGTGCCAGCAGCTTAACAGGTTCCCAAGAGACCCAGTACTTC.

The chain carries TRBV18 and TRBJ1-2; TRBD1 matches at 8 bases. This CDR3 has 14 amino acids. V dropped 4 bases and J dropped 4; count of bases not matched to a gene: 5. Germline CDR1 reads KGHSH; CDR2 reads LQKENI. CDR3 nucleotides: TGTGCCAGCTCACTGGACAGGGACCTCTATGGCTACACCTTC. Amino acids: CASSLDRDLYGYTF.

V and J are TRBV10-3 and TRBJ2-1; 10 positions agree with TRBD2. The CDR3 contains 16 residues. From germline, CDR1 is ENHRY and CDR2 SYGVKD. Germline trimming cut 4 bases from V and 9 bases from J; bases unmatched to any gene: 12. CDR3 in DNA: TGTGCCATCAGTGGGGGTAGCGGGGGGTCCTTTGGTGAGCAGTTCTTC. Translated, it gives CAISGGSGGSFGEQFF.